The sequence of this TCR beta chain was determined in a study of response to subunit inactivated influenza vaccine. TCRdb used MiXCR to reprocess the RT-PCR reads, holding one entry per CDR3 protein. Of about 240,000 distinct CDR3 sequences in the sample, 12% were seen once. Overall study findings and caveats: That few new T cells are recruited by each seasonal influenza vaccination was the authors' suggestion.

This clonotype was counted many times. Its antigen is undetermined. V lost 2 bases and J lost 8, with 6 bases in between. CDR3 size: 11 residues. The V gene's germline CDR1 is KGHSH and CDR2 LQKENI. V usage is TRBV18 and J usage is TRBJ1-2; D remains unclear. This TCR was recovered from a man aged 50-59 years who received an inactivated influenza vaccine. Sequences were derived from non-naive T cells sorted from PBMCs, sampled 14 days before vaccination. The DNA for the CDR3 is TGTGCCAGCTCACCAAACGAGGGCTACACCTTC. The encoded protein is CASSPNEGYTF.